The present T cell receptor (beta chain) was sequenced within a study of cytomegalovirus exposure and HLA in healthy donors. The CDR3 extends over 15 amino acids. Germline values: CDR1 MNHEY, CDR2 SVGAGI. About this clone itself: At one end the junction does not follow the germline gene, possibly because of a read error.

In the PCR, 60 Vbeta and 13 Jbeta primers were used. TCRdb keeps only in-frame clones here, not all; method: immunoSEQ multiplex PCR. The table records more than 90,000 clones, under 85% of them present only once. The sequence derives from a woman in her thirties or forties in good health and CMV-seronegative. The chain has TRBV6-5 and TRBJ1-4, with D tentatively TRBD1 (6 bases). The specimen sequenced was PBMCs. CDR3 coding DNA: TGTGCCAGCAGTTACTCGGGGGCAACCAATGAAAAACTGTTTTTT. This codes for CASSYSGATNEKLFF.